This TCR beta chain was found in a study of shared clonotypes between healthy human individuals. Profiling relied on immunoSEQ multiplex PCR, and the TCRdb table lists in-frame clones only, not all of them. The top ten clones hold roughly 1.4% of a sample with about 1 million clones, roughly 80% of them seen once. The CDR3 has 12 residues. CDR1 is SNHLY, CDR2 FYNNEI, per germline. V shed 4 bases and J shed 7 bases, with 8 bases lying between them. The chain combines TRBV2 with TRBJ1-5; D not certain. The sequence was collected from a man between 18 and 29 years old in good health. Sequencing input: memory CD4+ T cells sorted from blood. The subset denotes: CD45RA-negative fraction. CDR3 sequence: CASSVLSQPQHF. DNA of the CDR3: TGTGCCAGCAGTGTATTAAGCCAGCCCCAGCATTTT.